The clone carrying this T cell receptor beta chain was detected ten times or more. CDR1 SGDLS and CDR2 YYNGEE come from the germline V gene. J was trimmed by 3 bases and V by 1 base; bases with no gene match: 4. The CDR3 loop spans 15 amino acids. These data come from a study of early T cells in non-severe SARS-CoV-2 infection. Each CDR3 protein is one row after TCRdb ran MiXCR on the 5' RACE reads. The table has 100,000 to 150,000 distinct CDR3 sequences, more than 13% seen once. The TCR comes from an adult who was a healthcare worker with PCR-confirmed SARS-CoV-2 infection or an uninfected control (not recorded which). What was sequenced was whole blood. V usage is TRBV9 and J usage is TRBJ2-7; 10 nucleotides match TRBD1. The CDR3 is CASSVTGTGVYEQYF. CDR3 DNA sequence: TGTGCCAGCAGCGTAACCGGGACAGGGGTCTACGAGCAGTACTTC.